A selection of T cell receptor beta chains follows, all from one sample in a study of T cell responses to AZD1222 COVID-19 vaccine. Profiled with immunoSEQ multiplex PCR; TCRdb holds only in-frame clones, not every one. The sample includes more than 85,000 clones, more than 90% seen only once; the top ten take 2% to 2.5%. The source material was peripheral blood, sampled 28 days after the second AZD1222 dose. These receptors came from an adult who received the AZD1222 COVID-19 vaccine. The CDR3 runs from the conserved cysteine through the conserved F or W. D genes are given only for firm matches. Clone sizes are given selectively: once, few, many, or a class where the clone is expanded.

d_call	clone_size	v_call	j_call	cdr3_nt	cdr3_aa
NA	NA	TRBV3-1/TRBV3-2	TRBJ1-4	TGTGCCAGCAGCCAAAGGGGTCCAATTGAAAAACTGTTTTTT	CASSQRGPIEKLFF
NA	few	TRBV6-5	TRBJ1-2	TGTGCCAGCAGTCCCCAGGCAGGGGGCTACACCTTC	CASSPQAGGYTF
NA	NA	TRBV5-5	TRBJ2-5	TGTGCCAGCAGCGCCGGACCCCAAGAGACCCAGTACTTC	CASSAGPQETQYF
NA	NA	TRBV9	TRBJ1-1	TGTGCCAGCAGCTCGAACCCTGGGAGGGGAGCAAATCCCCGCATGAACACTGAAGCTTTCTTT	CASSSNPGRGANPRMNTEAFF
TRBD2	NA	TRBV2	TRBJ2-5	TGTGCCAGCAGTGGACTAGCGGGGGGGCAAGAGACCCAGTACTTC	CASSGLAGGQETQYF
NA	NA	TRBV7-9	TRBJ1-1	TGTGCCAGCAGCTTTAGCCGAGCAGGGGATGAAGCTTTCTTT	CASSFSRAGDEAFF
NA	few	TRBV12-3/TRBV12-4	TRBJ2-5	TGTGCCAGCAGTTTGGCGGTGCAAGAGACCCAGTACTTC	CASSLAVQETQYF
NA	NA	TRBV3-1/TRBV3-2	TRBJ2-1	TGTGCCAGCAGTCTTAACAATGAGCAGTTCTTC	CASSLNNEQFF
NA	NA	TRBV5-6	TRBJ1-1	TGTGCCAGCAGCTGGGACGGGATATCTATGAACACTGAAGCTTTCTTT	CASSWDGISMNTEAFF
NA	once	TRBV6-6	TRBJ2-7	TGTGCCAGCAGGGGGGGGACAGGATTTTCCTACGAGCAGTACTTC	CASRGGTGFSYEQYF
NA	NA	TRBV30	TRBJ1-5	TGTGCCTGGAGTCCGGGGCCTAATCAGCCCCAGCATTTT	CAWSPGPNQPQHF
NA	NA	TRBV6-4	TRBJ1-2	TGTGCCAGCAGTGTTGGGGGCCGGTATGGCTACACCTTC	CASSVGGRYGYTF
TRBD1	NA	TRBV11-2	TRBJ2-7	TGTGCCAGCGGGCAGGGGGCGAAATACGAACAGTACTTC	CASGQGAKYEQYF
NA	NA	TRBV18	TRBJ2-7	TGTGCCAGCTCACCACCTTCCCGCGGCGAGCAGTACTTC	CASSPPSRGEQYF
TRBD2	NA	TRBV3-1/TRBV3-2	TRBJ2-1	TGTGCCAGCAGCCGCCGGGGGGATCACAATGAGCAGTTCTTC	CASSRRGDHNEQFF
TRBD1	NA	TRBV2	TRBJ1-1	TGTGCCAGCCCACGGGACAGGGGGTTCACTGAAGCTTTCTTT	CASPRDRGFTEAFF
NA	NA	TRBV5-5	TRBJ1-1	TGTGCCAGCAGCTTGGAGGGGGGCAGGTTTACTGAAGCTTTCTTT	CASSLEGGRFTEAFF
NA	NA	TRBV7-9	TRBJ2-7	TGTGCCGGACAAAGACAGGAAAGCTCCTACGAGCAGTACTTC	CAGQRQESSYEQYF
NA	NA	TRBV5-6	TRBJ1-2	TGTGCCAGCAGTCAACTGGCCCGTAACTATGGCTACACCTTC	CASSQLARNYGYTF
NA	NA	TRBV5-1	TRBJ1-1	TGCGCCAGCAGCTTGAGGGCAGACATGAACACTGAAGCTTTCTTT	CASSLRADMNTEAFF
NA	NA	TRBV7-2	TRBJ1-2	TGTGCCAGCAGCTTAGCACGACAGGCTGTCTATGGCTACACCTTC	CASSLARQAVYGYTF
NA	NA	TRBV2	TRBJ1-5	TGTGCCAGCAGTGAACAGGGTCGGCAGCCCCAGCATTTT	CASSEQGRQPQHF
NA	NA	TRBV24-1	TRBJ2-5	TGTGCCACCAGTGATTTCCAAGAGACCCAGTACTTC	CATSDFQETQYF
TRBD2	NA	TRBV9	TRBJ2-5	TGTGCCAGCAGCGTAGGCGGGGGAAAGACCCAGTACTTC	CASSVGGGKTQYF
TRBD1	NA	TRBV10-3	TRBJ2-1	TGTGCCATCAGTGAGGGGGGACAGGATGAGCAGTTCTTC	CAISEGGQDEQFF
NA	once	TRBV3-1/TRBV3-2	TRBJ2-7	TGTGCCAGCAGCCAAGAACAGGATAAAAACTACGAGCAGTACTTC	CASSQEQDKNYEQYF
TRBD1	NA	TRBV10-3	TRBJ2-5	TGTGCCATCAGGGAGACAGGGGCCGAAGAGACCCAGTACTTC	CAIRETGAEETQYF
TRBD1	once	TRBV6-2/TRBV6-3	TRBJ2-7	TGTGCCAGCAGTTACCAAGGACAGGGGCGTAACGAGCAGTACTTC	CASSYQGQGRNEQYF
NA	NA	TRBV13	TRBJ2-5	TGTGCCAGCAGCCGCCGGGCCCCACAAGAGACCCAGTACTTC	CASSRRAPQETQYF
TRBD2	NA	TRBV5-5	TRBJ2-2	TGTGCCAGCAGCTTGAGACTAGCGGGGGGGTCGAACACCGGGGAGCTGTTTTTT	CASSLRLAGGSNTGELFF
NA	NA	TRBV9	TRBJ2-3	TGTGCCAGCAGCGTAGCTTATCGGGGAAAAGGAGGAGATACGCAGTATTTT	CASSVAYRGKGGDTQYF
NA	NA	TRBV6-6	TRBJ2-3	TGTGCCAGCAGTTCTACCACAGATACGCAGTATTTT	CASSSTTDTQYF
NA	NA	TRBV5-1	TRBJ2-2	TGCGCCAGCAGCTTGGCCACGGGCGCGAACACCGGGGAGCTGTTTTTT	CASSLATGANTGELFF
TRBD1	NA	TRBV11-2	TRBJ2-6	TGTGCCAGCAGCTCCGGGACAGGGTTATCGGGGGCCAACGTCCTGACTTTC	CASSSGTGLSGANVLTF
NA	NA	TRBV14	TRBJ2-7	TGTGCCAGCAGCCCGACAGTTCTAGTTGACGAGCAGTACTTC	CASSPTVLVDEQYF
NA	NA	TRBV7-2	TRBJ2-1	TGTGCCAGCAGCACTAGCAAGAGCTCCTACAATGAGCAGTTCTTC	CASSTSKSSYNEQFF
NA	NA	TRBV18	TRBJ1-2	TGTGCCAGCTCACCGGGGGGTGAGGGTGGCTACACCTTC	CASSPGGEGGYTF
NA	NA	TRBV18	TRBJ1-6	TGTGCCAGCTCACCTATCCAGGGTGTGGAGAATTCACCCCTCCACTTT	CASSPIQGVENSPLHF
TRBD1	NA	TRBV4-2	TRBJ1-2	TGTGCCAGCAGCCAGGCCGGGACAGGGGTAACCTATGGCTACACCTTC	CASSQAGTGVTYGYTF
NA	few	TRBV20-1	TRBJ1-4	TGCAGTGTCTGGGGAAGCGAAAAACTGTTTTTT	CSVWGSEKLFF
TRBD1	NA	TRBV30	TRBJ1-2	TGTGCCTGGGACAGGGGGTCGCTTAACTATGGCTACACCTTC	CAWDRGSLNYGYTF
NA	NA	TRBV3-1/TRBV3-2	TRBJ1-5	TGTGCCAGCAGCCAAGTTAGGACGGAGAATCAGCCCCAGCATTTT	CASSQVRTENQPQHF
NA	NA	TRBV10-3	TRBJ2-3	TGTGCCATCACCCCAGCGGCAGGGGCAGATACGCAGTATTTT	CAITPAAGADTQYF
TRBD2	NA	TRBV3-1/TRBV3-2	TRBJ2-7	TGTGCCAGCAGCCACTATAGCGGGGGGGCTCGGGAGCAGTACTTC	CASSHYSGGAREQYF
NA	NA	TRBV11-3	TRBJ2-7	TGTGCCAGCAGCCCGGGATCGGGCTACGAGCAGTACTTC	CASSPGSGYEQYF
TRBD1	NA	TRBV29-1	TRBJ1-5	TGCAGCGTAGCCGGGACAGGGGATAGCAATCAGCCCCAGCATTTT	CSVAGTGDSNQPQHF
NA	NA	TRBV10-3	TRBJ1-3	TGTGCCATCACCGCAGGGTTCTCTGGAAACACCATATATTTT	CAITAGFSGNTIYF
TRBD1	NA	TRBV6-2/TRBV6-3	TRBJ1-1	TGTGCCAGCAGTAAGGACAGGTTCACTGAAGCTTTCTTT	CASSKDRFTEAFF
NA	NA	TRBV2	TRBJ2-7	TGTGCCAGCAGTGAACCGGCGTGGCGGGGGCCCCCCTACGAGCAGTACTTC	CASSEPAWRGPPYEQYF
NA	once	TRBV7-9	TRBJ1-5	TGTGCCAGCAGCTTAGCGACCTCGGCAGCCCAGCATTTT	CASSLATSAAQHF
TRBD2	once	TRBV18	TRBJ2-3	TGTGCCAGCTCGCGCTCCAGCGGGGGGGCTACAGATACGCAGTATTTT	CASSRSSGGATDTQYF